The 11 T cell receptor beta chains in this list originate from one sample, sequenced in a study of cytomegalovirus exposure and HLA in healthy donors. The data were produced by immunoSEQ multiplex PCR, yet TCRdb's version contains in-frame clones alone and is incomplete. Of 200,000 or so clones in the sample, around 90% were seen once. Sequencing was performed on PBMCs. The receptors originated from a woman aged 18-30 years in good health and CMV-seronegative.

The V and J genes are TRBV28 and TRBJ2-3, with TRBD2 as a possible D gene (5 bases). The germline gives CDR1 MDHEN, CDR2 SYDVKM. This CDR3 has 13 amino acids. Trimming removed 5 bases at V and 4 bases at J, with 10 bases between. The CDR3: CASSPSSPDTQYF. The CDR3 DNA reads TGTGCCAGCAGTCCTAGCTCCCCAGATACGCAGTATTTT.

This chain connects TRBV27 to TRBJ1-1; possibly TRBD1 for D (6 bases). Germline CDR1 MNHEY, CDR2 SMNVEV (reference sequence). The V and J ends lost 3 bases and 1 base respectively, with 9 bases between them. CDR3 length: 14 amino acids. DNA for the CDR3: TGTGCCAGCAGTTTCCAGGACAGGAACACTGAAGCTTTCTTT. It is translated as CASSFQDRNTEAFF.

The rearrangement joins TRBV7-2 to TRBJ2-1; tentatively, D is TRBD1 (5 bases). Germline CDR1 and CDR2: SGHTA and FQGNSA. Trimming shortened V by 4 bases and J by 8 bases, and 12 bases separated the two germline ends. CDR3 length equals 13 residues. Here the CDR3 DNA reads TGTGCCAGCAGCTCGACAGTCCGGTATGAGCAGTTCTTC. Translation gives CASSSTVRYEQFF.

The chain recombines TRBV6-5 with TRBJ2-5; 9 positions match TRBD2. The CDR3 extends over 14 amino acids. In germline, CDR1 is MNHEY, CDR2 SVGAGI. The V gene end was trimmed by 8 bases and the J gene end by 4 bases; junction bases not matched to a gene: 8. CDR3 coding DNA: TGTGCCAGCCAGAGACTAGCGGTTGGAGAGACCCAGTACTTC. It yields the protein CASQRLAVGETQYF.

The chain joins TRBV9 to TRBJ2-3; the D is unclear. The germline CDR1 and CDR2 sequences are SGDLS and YYNGEE. Deletions cut 4 bases from V and 0 bases from J, with 12 bases between. The CDR3 extends over 15 amino acids. This CDR3 reads CASSPAVSSTDTQYF. CDR3 DNA sequence: TGTGCCAGCAGCCCCGCGGTCTCTAGCACAGATACGCAGTATTTT.

The rearrangement links TRBV28 to TRBJ1-5; tentatively, D is TRBD1 (5 bases). The germline V and J ends were trimmed by 4 bases and 4 bases, with 11 bases remaining between them. The CDR3 length is 14 residues. Per the germline V gene, CDR1 is MDHEN and CDR2 is SYDVKM. The CDR3 reads CASSSPQANQPQHF. As DNA, the CDR3 is TGTGCCAGCAGTTCCCCACAGGCGAATCAGCCCCAGCATTTT.

This CDR3 is CASSKTSGSSYNEQFF. The CDR3 coding sequence is TGTGCCAGCAGCAAGACTAGCGGAAGCTCCTACAATGAGCAGTTCTTC. J is TRBJ2-1 and V is TRBV7-9; 9 nucleotides align to TRBD2. J gave up 0 bases and V 5 bases, and 5 bases lay outside the gene matches. CDR1 and CDR2 (germline): SEHNR, FQNEAQ (reference sequence). CDR3 length equals 16 residues.

The CDR3 sequence: CASSYWHEDTQYF. As DNA, the CDR3 is TGTGCCAGCAGTTACTGGCATGAAGATACGCAGTATTTT. The rearrangement uses TRBV6-6 and TRBJ2-3; no clear D gene. V lost 1 base to trimming and J lost 5 bases, with 7 bases between them. The CDR3 is 13 amino acids. Germline V gene lookup returns CDR1 MNHNY and CDR2 SVGAGI (reference sequence).

The chain is built from TRBV30 and TRBJ1-1; TRBD1 might be the D (6 bases). Germline V CDR1 and CDR2: GTSNPN, SVGIG (reference sequence). The V gene lost 3 bases and the J gene lost 3 bases, with 17 bases spanning the gap. CDR3 size: 15 residues. Here the CDR3 DNA reads TGTGCCTGGAGCGACCTCTCTAAGGGGGACACTGAAGCTTTCTTT. Its protein product is CAWSDLSKGDTEAFF.

V is TRBV7-6 and J is TRBJ2-1, with D hard to call. CDR3 size: 13 residues. From germline, CDR1 is SGHVS and CDR2 FNYEAQ. Trimming pared 5 bases from V and 9 bases from J, leaving 14 bases between. The CDR3 loop is CASSASILSEQFF. The CDR3 nucleotides read TGTGCCAGCAGCGCTTCTATTTTAAGTGAGCAGTTCTTC.

This clone was recorded a few times. The CDR3 loop is CASSPQQGEETQYF. The CDR3, as DNA: TGTGCCAGCAGCCCCCAACAGGGGGAAGAGACCCAGTACTTC. This sequence joins TRBV5-4 and TRBJ2-5, with TRBD1 matching over 8 bases. The V and J ends lost 4 bases and 3 bases, in that order; junction bases with no gene match: 5. The CDR3 covers 14 residues. Germline V gene lookup returns CDR1 SGHNT and CDR2 YYREEE (reference sequence).